These 27 T cell receptor beta chains came from one sample sequenced in a study of blood T cells in healthy people across ages. Combining a sample-barcoded 5' primer with a J-beta primer mix, a second PCR ran for about 6 to 11 cycles. In TCRdb, the 5' RACE reads were re-called with MiXCR into one record per CDR3 protein. The table has 870,000 or so distinct CDR3 sequences, roughly 26% seen once. The sample was blood. Receptors were obtained from an elderly woman in good health.

This clonotype showed up many times. This chain joins TRBV15 and TRBJ1-4; the match to TRBD1 covers 9 bases. V lost 1 base and J lost 11; bases outside the gene matches: 11. Germline CDR1 reads LNHNV; CDR2 reads YYDKDF (reference sequence). The CDR3 consists of 16 residues. CDR3 in amino acids: CATSRGVGTGGSKLFF. The CDR3 DNA sequence: TGTGCCACCAGCAGAGGGGTCGGAACAGGGGGCTCGAAACTGTTTTTT.

This clonotype appeared a few times. This rearrangement joins TRBV20-1 to TRBJ1-1; 8 nucleotides align to TRBD1. The V and J ends lost 0 bases and 6 bases, in that order; junction bases with no gene match: 15. CDR1 and CDR2 from the germline V gene are DFQATT and SNEGSKA (reference sequence). This CDR3 has 17 amino acids. CDR3 coding DNA: TGCAGTGCTAGAGATATAGGACAGGGAGGAATTTTGGCTGAAGCTTTCTTT. Translated, it gives CSARDIGQGGILAEAFF.

A remark on this clonotype: Mismatch with germline at one junction end may stem from a read error. The chain is built from TRBV24-1 and TRBJ2-3, with 8 bases lining up with TRBD1. This CDR3 is 16 amino acids long. Looked up from germline, CDR1 is KGHDR and CDR2 is SFDVKD. CDR3 coding DNA: TGCGCCACCAGTGGAGTGGGACAGGCTGCTTTGGATACGCAGTATTTT. It translates to CATSGVGQAALDTQYF.

The V and J genes are TRBV6-2 or TRBV6-3 and TRBJ2-1; the D gene is possibly TRBD1 (6 bases). The ends were cut back, 7 bases at V and 2 bases at J, with 15 bases in the middle. This CDR3 region has 15 residues. Germline CDR1 MNHEY, CDR2 SVGEGT. CDR3 loop: CASNFRGLPYNEQFF. The CDR3 bases are TGTGCCAGCAATTTCAGGGGCCTCCCCTACAATGAGCAGTTCTTC.

There are many counts of this clonotype. The chain links TRBV20-1 to TRBJ2-3; D possibly corresponds to TRBD1 (6 bases). Trimming removed 3 bases from V and 4 bases from J, with 8 bases in between. The CDR3 consists of 12 residues. Germline V CDR1 and CDR2: DFQATT, SNEGSKA (reference sequence). CDR3 nucleotide sequence: TGCAGTGCTAGTCAGGGGTCAGATACGCAGTATTTT. It yields the protein CSASQGSDTQYF.

CDR3: CASSMLGGRTEAFF. The CDR3, as DNA: TGTGCCAGTAGTATGTTGGGGGGTAGGACTGAAGCTTTCTTT. V usage is TRBV19 and J usage is TRBJ1-1, with D possibly being TRBD1 (5 bases). The V gene lost 3 bases and the J gene lost 5 bases, with 13 bases spanning the gap. Germline CDR1 LNHDA, CDR2 SQIVND (reference sequence). The CDR3 spans 14 residues.

Comment on this clonotype: This could be a read error, since a much larger clone is one nucleotide away. This chain links TRBV5-1 with TRBJ2-1; weak D call: TRBD1 (6 bases). V was shortened by 0 bases and J by 10 bases, with 17 bases between the two germline ends. Germline CDR1 reads SGHRS; CDR2 reads YFSETQ. The CDR3 is 15 residues long. The DNA of the CDR3 is TGCGCCAGCAGCTTGGCCGGGACAACCAGCTACGAGCAGTTCTTC. Translating it yields CASSLAGTTSYEQFF.

Ten or more counts support this clonotype. This chain joins TRBV6-5 and TRBJ2-7, with 9 positions matching TRBD1. CDR1 MNHEY and CDR2 SVGAGI come from the germline V gene. This CDR3 spans 15 amino acids. V was clipped by 6 bases and J by 2 bases; unmatched bases: 8. The CDR3 sequence is CASRFRDRVTYEQYF. CDR3 DNA sequence: TGTGCCAGCAGATTCCGGGACAGGGTTACCTACGAGCAGTACTTC.

This clonotype was recorded a few times. The rearrangement uses TRBV5-5 and TRBJ1-2; 8 bases map to TRBD1. V was pared by 9 bases and J by 5 bases, with 12 bases of the junction left unmatched. The CDR3 consists of 14 residues. Germline assignment: CDR1 SGHKS and CDR2 YYEKEE (reference sequence). In DNA form, the CDR3 reads TGTGCCACCGCTAGGACAGGGCCGGCGTATGGCTACACCTTC. Residues: CATARTGPAYGYTF.

Note on this clonotype: A much larger clone is a single base away; this may be a read error. V and J are TRBV5-1 and TRBJ2-3, with 7 bases lining up with TRBD1. CDR3 length: 14 amino acids. Germline lookup yields CDR1 SGHRS and CDR2 YFSETQ. The CDR3 bases are TGCGCCAGCAGCACTGACAGGGTCCCAGATACGCTGTATTTT. Protein: CASSTDRVPDTLYF.

This clonotype was found many times. This chain uses TRBV7-2 with TRBJ2-5, with 7 bases that match TRBD1. CDR1 and CDR2 from the germline V gene are SGHTA and FQGNSA. Trimming at V came to 2 bases and at J to 3 bases, leaving 3 bases not matched to a gene. CDR3 length: 14 amino acids. CDR3 residues: CASSLYGTEETQYF. In DNA form, the CDR3 reads TGTGCCAGCAGCTTATACGGGACAGAAGAGACCCAGTACTTC.

The chain joins TRBV19 to TRBJ2-1; a possible D gene is TRBD1 (5 bases). Deletions cut 3 bases from V and 8 bases from J, with 14 bases between. The CDR3 spans 14 residues. From germline, CDR1 is LNHDA and CDR2 SQIVND (reference sequence). This CDR3 reads CASSIGGRVDEQFF. The DNA for the CDR3 is TGTGCCAGTAGTATCGGCGGCAGGGTCGATGAGCAGTTCTTC.

This clonotype came up many times. The chain is built from TRBV12-3 or TRBV12-4 and TRBJ1-5; the D gene is possibly TRBD1 (5 bases). Trimming left V 7 bases short and J 5 bases short, with 15 bases between. This CDR3 is 14 amino acids long. CDR3 nucleotide sequence: TGTGCCAGCACTGGGGCGGGGAGAGATCAGCCCCAGCATTTT. This gives the protein CASTGAGRDQPQHF.

This clonotype was seen more than once but under ten times. The rearrangement links TRBV5-1 to TRBJ2-1, with 7 bases that match TRBD2. The CDR3 extends over 16 amino acids. Germline CDR1 SGHRS, CDR2 YFSETQ. V was clipped by 0 bases and J by 5 bases; unmatched bases: 8. CDR3 bases: TGCGCCAGCAGCTTGGCCGGCGGGGGAGTGAACAATGAGCAGTTCTTC. Its translation: CASSLAGGGVNNEQFF.

Remarks on this clonotype: Compared with germline, one end of the junction differs, possibly owing to a read error. The chain employs TRBV6-1 and TRBJ2-3, with 8 bases matching TRBD2. The CDR3 has 13 residues. Germline-derived CDR1 and CDR2 are MNHNS and SASEGT. CDR3 coding DNA: TGTGCCCCGCCCGCGGGGGGAACAGATATGCAGTATTTT. Translation gives CAPPAGGTDMQYF.

The sample holds a few counts of this clonotype. DNA of the CDR3: TGTGCCAGCTCACAAGGGGACAGGGGCTACGAGCAGTACTTC. Amino acids: CASSQGDRGYEQYF. V and J are TRBV18 and TRBJ2-7, with 10 bases fitting TRBD1. The CDR3 runs to 14 residues. With V trimmed by 4 bases and J by 3 bases, 3 bases remained unmatched. Germline values: CDR1 KGHSH, CDR2 LQKENI.

This clonotype was observed many times. This chain uses TRBV24-1 with TRBJ2-5; a possible D gene is TRBD1 (5 bases). Trimming took off 2 bases at V and 3 bases at J, with 9 bases between the two ends. CDR1 is KGHDR and CDR2 is SFDVKD in the germline V gene. This CDR3 contains 14 residues. The CDR3 DNA sequence: TGTGCCACCAGTGATTCCAGGGTAAAAGAGACCCAGTACTTC. Translating it yields CATSDSRVKETQYF.

This clonotype has ten or more counts. J is TRBJ1-5 and V is TRBV7-2, with D hard to call. Trimming stripped 1 base from V and 13 bases from J, with 11 bases between. Looked up from germline, CDR1 is SGHTA and CDR2 is FQGNSA. CDR3 length equals 12 residues. CDR3 coding DNA: TGTGCCAGCAGCTTAGGGTCCCGGCCTCAGCATTTT. Translating gives CASSLGSRPQHF.

In this sample, this clonotype turned up a few times. The chain couples TRBV4-3 to TRBJ1-2, with D unclear. Germline V lookup: CDR1 LGHNA, CDR2 YSLEER. The CDR3 length is 15 residues. The V and J ends lost 0 bases and 8 bases respectively, with 16 bases between them. The CDR3 nucleotides read TGCGCCAGCAGCCAAGAACTCAGACAACGGGTGGGCTACACCTTC. This encodes CASSQELRQRVGYTF.

In regard to this clonotype: This may be a read error: a much more frequent sequence differs by one nucleotide. The chain employs TRBV7-9 and TRBJ2-5, with D tentatively TRBD1 (5 bases). The length of the CDR3 is 14 residues. Germline CDR1 and CDR2: SEHNR and FQNEAQ (reference sequence). CDR3 loop: CASSFKGRQGTQYF. CDR3 bases: TGTGCCAGCAGCTTCAAGGGGCGCCAAGGGACCCAGTACTTC. The entire variable domain, with the rest obtained from reference TRBV7-9 and TRBJ2-5, is as follows: DTGVSQNPRHKITKRGQNVTFRCDPISEHNRLYWYRQTLGQGPEFLTYFQNEAQLEKSRLLSDRFSAERPKGSFSTLEIQRTEQGDSAMYLCASSFKGRQGTQYFGPGTRLLVL.

The J gene is TRBJ1-5, the V gene TRBV20-1, with 9 bases lining up with TRBD1. The germline CDR1 and CDR2 sequences are DFQATT and SNEGSKA (reference sequence). V trimming: 3 bases; J trimming: 1 base; junction bases outside the gene matches: 4. CDR3 length: 15 amino acids. The CDR3 bases are TGCAGTGCTAGGGGACAGGGAAGAAGCAATCAGCCCCAGCATTTT. Translating it yields CSARGQGRSNQPQHF.

This clonotype was seen ten or more times. The chain uses TRBV4-1 and TRBJ2-3, with a possible D match to TRBD1 (6 bases). Germline values: CDR1 MGHRA, CDR2 YSYEKL. There are 17 residues in the CDR3. The V gene lost 0 bases and the J gene lost 5 bases, with 18 bases spanning the gap. CDR3 coding DNA: TGCGCCAGCAGCCAAGATGTAGGGGCAGGGGCAGAAGATACGCAGTATTTT. The encoded protein is CASSQDVGAGAEDTQYF.

In this sample, this clonotype turned up a few times. The chain couples TRBV4-3 to TRBJ2-3, with TRBD2 matching over 10 bases. The V segment lost 0 bases and the J segment 4 bases; nucleotides outside the gene matches: 10. This CDR3 is 18 amino acids long. The V gene's germline CDR1 is LGHNA and CDR2 YSLEER. In DNA form, the CDR3 reads TGCGCCAGCAGCCAAGAGGGAGCGGGGGGGCATGTCGCAGATACGCAGTATTTT. Amino acids: CASSQEGAGGHVADTQYF.

The chain carries TRBV6-2 or TRBV6-3 and TRBJ1-2; 9 positions agree with TRBD1. Germline CDR1 reads MNHEY; CDR2 reads SVGEGT. V shed 2 bases and J 2 bases; nucleotides not matched to a gene: 3. The CDR3 contains 15 residues. CDR3 sequence (DNA): TGTGCCAGCAGTTACGAGGGACAGGGAAACTATGGCTACACCTTC. Its translation is CASSYEGQGNYGYTF.

This clonotype was detected a few times. The gene calls are TRBV3-1 and TRBJ2-5, with 8 bases matching TRBD2. Unmatched junction bases numbered 6, after V lost 7 bases and J lost 2 bases. The V gene's germline CDR1 is LGHDT and CDR2 YNNKEL (reference sequence). The CDR3 runs 14 residues. The CDR3 loop is CASIPGGAQETQYF. The CDR3 DNA sequence: TGTGCCAGCATCCCGGGGGGGGCTCAAGAGACCCAGTACTTC.

In its sample, this clonotype was seen many times. The V call is TRBV4-2, the J call TRBJ1-2, with 7 bases lining up with TRBD1. Germline V gene lookup returns CDR1 LGHNA and CDR2 YNFKEQ. The V gene end was trimmed by 0 bases and the J gene end by 2 bases; junction bases not matched to a gene: 6. The length of the CDR3 is 16 residues. The CDR3 DNA is TGTGCCAGCAGCCAAGACTTAAACAGGGGCAACTATGGCTACACCTTC. This sequence encodes CASSQDLNRGNYGYTF.

This clonotype was seen at least ten times. J is TRBJ2-1 and V is TRBV6-6, with 7 bases lining up with TRBD2. This CDR3 comprises 15 residues. Germline CDR1 is MNHNY and CDR2 is SVGAGI (reference sequence). J lost 3 bases, V lost 7 bases, and 9 bases had no gene match. CDR3 DNA sequence: TGTGCCAGCACTCACGGGGGGAGTTTCTACAATGAGCAGTTCTTC. This encodes CASTHGGSFYNEQFF.